The 17 T cell receptor beta chains presented below share a single source sample, sequenced in a study of cytomegalovirus exposure and HLA in healthy donors. This PCR relied on a set of 60 Vbeta primers and 13 Jbeta primers. Some clones are missing from TCRdb's copy, which holds only in-frame ones; the method was immunoSEQ multiplex PCR. The repertoire holds about 110,000 clones, approximately 72% seen once, with approximately 2.2% in the top ten. What was sequenced was PBMCs. These receptors came from a young man in good health and CMV-seronegative.

This clone was seen only a few times. The CDR3 DNA follows: TGTGCCAGCAGCCGCACTAGGACGGCAGATACGCAGTATTTT. Its protein product is CASSRTRTADTQYF. The V call is TRBV6-5, the J call TRBJ2-3; a possible D gene is TRBD2 (5 bases). The CDR3 is 14 amino acids. Germline values: CDR1 MNHEY, CDR2 SVGAGI. V lost 6 bases to trimming and J lost 4 bases, with 14 bases between them.

The chain is built from TRBV28 and TRBJ2-7, with 11 nucleotides matching TRBD2. CDR1 and CDR2 (germline): MDHEN, SYDVKM. The CDR3 extends over 15 amino acids. V lost 5 bases and J lost 0; bases outside the gene matches: 3. DNA of the CDR3: TGTGCCAGCAGTACACTAGCGGGAGACTCCTACGAGCAGTACTTC. Its translation: CASSTLAGDSYEQYF. Variable domain in full (rest from reference TRBV28 and TRBJ2-7): DVKVTQSSRYLVKRTGEKVFLECVQDMDHENMFWYRQDPGLGLRLIYFSYDVKMKEKGDIPEGYSVSREKKERFSLILESASTNQTSMYLCASSTLAGDSYEQYFGPGTRLTVT.

This clone has only one observation. V is TRBV5-4 and J is TRBJ2-6; 7 nucleotides agree with TRBD2. J gave up 4 bases and V 2 bases, and 12 bases lay outside the gene matches. CDR3 length equals 18 residues. Germline V CDR1 and CDR2: SGHNT, YYREEE (reference sequence). The CDR3 DNA sequence: TGTGCCAGCAGCTTCGGGGCAGCCGGGGGGTGGGGGGCCAACGTCCTGACTTTC. Amino acids: CASSFGAAGGWGANVLTF.

V gene TRBV7-3 combines with J gene TRBJ2-3; 12 nucleotides line up with TRBD2. CDR3 length equals 17 residues. Per germline, CDR1 SGHTA and CDR2 FQGTGA. Trimming cost V 5 bases and J 3 bases; bases outside gene matches: 9. The CDR3 nucleotides read TGTGCCAGCAGCCCCTCCGGACTAGCGGGATGGACAGATACGCAGTATTTT. Its translation: CASSPSGLAGWTDTQYF.

This sequence joins TRBV9 and TRBJ1-1; 8 nucleotides align to TRBD1. The CDR3 extends over 14 amino acids. V dropped 0 bases and J dropped 7; count of bases not matched to a gene: 5. The germline CDR1 and CDR2 sequences are SGDLS and YYNGEE. CDR3 amino acids: CASSVGQGAHEAFF. DNA for the CDR3: TGTGCCAGCAGCGTAGGGCAGGGGGCGCATGAAGCTTTCTTT. The full variable domain, with the rest looked up from reference TRBV9 and TRBJ1-1, is DSGVTQTPKHLITATGQRVTLRCSPRSGDLSVYWYQQSLDQGLQFLIQYYNGEERAKGNILERFSAQQFPDLHSELNLSSLELGDSALYFCASSVGQGAHEAFFGQGTRLTVV.

V is TRBV7-7 and J is TRBJ2-3, with 11 bases matching TRBD1. The CDR3 has 15 residues. Germline V CDR1 and CDR2: SSHAT, FNYEAQ (reference sequence). Losses at the gene ends were 5 bases for V and 3 bases for J; bases not matched to a gene: 4. The chain's CDR3 is CASSTGQGGTDTQYF. The CDR3 DNA sequence: TGTGCCAGCAGCACGGGACAGGGGGGGACAGATACGCAGTATTTT.

This chain uses TRBV7-2 with TRBJ2-7, with 9 bases fitting TRBD2. Germline CDR1 is SGHTA and CDR2 is FQGNSA. The ends lost 5 bases at V and 5 bases at J; junction bases unmatched: 10. CDR3 length: 15 amino acids. CDR3 sequence reads: CASSPKAGGGHEQYF. DNA for the CDR3: TGTGCCAGCAGCCCAAAAGCGGGGGGCGGGCACGAGCAGTACTTC.

The chain has TRBV10-2 and TRBJ1-5; a possible D gene is TRBD1 (5 bases). Germline V gives CDR1 WSHSY, CDR2 SAAADI. The CDR3 contains 15 residues. Trimming took off 7 bases at V and 2 bases at J, with 15 bases between the two ends. The CDR3 spells CASKAGMLGNQPQHF. The CDR3 DNA reads TGCGCCAGCAAGGCAGGGATGCTTGGCAATCAGCCCCAGCATTTT.

This sequence joins TRBV25-1 and TRBJ1-4; TRBD1 is a possible D gene (5 bases). V was pared by 7 bases and J by 6 bases, with 9 bases between. CDR1 and CDR2 (germline): MGHDK, SYGVNS. This CDR3 comprises 12 residues. CDR3 bases: TGTGCCAGCACCGGGACTGATGAAAAACTGTTTTTT. Translation gives CASTGTDEKLFF.

This clone was seen just once. This sequence joins TRBV4-2 and TRBJ2-2; tentatively, D is TRBD2 (7 bases). The CDR3 totals 15 residues. The germline gives CDR1 LGHNA, CDR2 YNFKEQ. The V end was cut by 4 bases, the J end by 8 bases, with 17 bases between. The CDR3 loop is CASSPKEGGSGELFF. The CDR3 DNA reads TGTGCCAGCAGCCCGAAGGAGGGGGGGTCGGGGGAGCTGTTTTTT.

The chain uses TRBV4-1 and TRBJ2-5; the D gene is possibly TRBD2 (7 bases). Trimming pared 3 bases from V and 4 bases from J, leaving 21 bases between. The germline V gene encodes CDR1 MGHRA and CDR2 YSYEKL. The CDR3 loop spans 17 amino acids. CDR3 protein: CASSQRSWEGVGETQYF. CDR3 nucleotides: TGCGCCAGCAGCCAGCGATCCTGGGAGGGGGTGGGAGAGACCCAGTACTTC.

The rearrangement uses TRBV9 and TRBJ2-7; D is unclear. The CDR3 totals 14 residues. Trimming took 3 bases from V and 2 from J, leaving 12 bases between them. Germline CDR1 SGDLS, CDR2 YYNGEE. Here the CDR3 reads CASSGPNPTYEQYF. The DNA for the CDR3 is TGTGCCAGCAGCGGTCCTAACCCCACCTACGAGCAGTACTTC.

DNA for the CDR3: TGCGCCAGCAGCTTGGGGACAGGGTCCAGCGGCAATCAGCCCCAGCATTTT. It encodes CASSLGTGSSGNQPQHF. The chain recombines TRBV5-1 with TRBJ1-5, with 8 bases aligning to TRBD1. This CDR3 has 17 residues. Germline V gene data show CDR1 as SGHRS and CDR2 as YFSETQ. The junction had 7 bases not matched to a gene; V was cut back by 0 bases and J by 2 bases.

This clone was seen only a few times. The J gene is TRBJ2-2, the V gene TRBV2, with 11 bases lining up with TRBD2. The CDR3 runs 16 residues. Germline CDR1 SNHLY, CDR2 FYNNEI. V shed 4 bases and J 5 bases; nucleotides not matched to a gene: 6. This chain's CDR3 is CASSASSGRGTGELFF. Written as DNA, the CDR3 is TGTGCCAGCAGTGCCAGTAGCGGGAGGGGTACCGGGGAGCTGTTTTTT.

The CDR3 region has the DNA TGTGCCAGTAGACTAGCGGTCTACAATGAGCAGTTCTTC. This codes for CASRLAVYNEQFF. V usage is TRBV19 and J usage is TRBJ2-1, with 8 bases fitting TRBD2. Unmatched junction bases numbered 1, after V lost 6 bases and J lost 3 bases. CDR3 length: 13 amino acids. Germline CDR1 reads LNHDA; CDR2 reads SQIVND (reference sequence). Together with reference TRBV19 and TRBJ2-1, the CDR3 gives the full variable domain: DGGITQSPKYLFRKEGQNVTLSCEQNLNHDAMYWYRQDPGQGLRLIYYSQIVNDFQKGDIAEGYSVSREKKESFPLTVTSAQKNPTAFYLCASRLAVYNEQFFGPGTRLTVL.

The J gene is TRBJ1-2, the V gene TRBV29-1; 7 positions match TRBD1. This CDR3 has 14 residues. The germline gives CDR1 SQVTM, CDR2 ANQGSEA. J gave up 2 bases and V 7 bases, and 10 bases lay outside the gene matches. CDR3 DNA sequence: TGCAGCGCTAAGACTCTGACAGGGAACTATGGCTACACCTTC. It specifies CSAKTLTGNYGYTF.

Note on this clone: Other nucleotide sequences from this sample produce the same CDR3. V and J are TRBV27 and TRBJ1-5; D uncertain. V lost 5 bases to trimming and J lost 1 base, with 9 bases between them. There are 14 residues in the CDR3. Germline CDR1 is MNHEY and CDR2 is SMNVEV (reference sequence). This chain's CDR3 is CASSPTGSNQPQHF. DNA of the CDR3: TGTGCCAGCAGTCCCACGGGGAGCAATCAGCCCCAGCATTTT.